These 24 T cell receptor beta chains were all obtained from the same sample, sequenced in a study of blood T cell repertoires in COVID-19 (dated by TCRdb to 2018 to 2020). The library was produced with the immunoSEQ multiplex PCR assay. Imported from immuneACCESS, the table was reduced by TCRdb to in-frame sequences with V and J called. These copies leave out some clones; in studies compared against another copy, an unresolved V gene accounts for under half, and the cause of the remainder is not known. This sample holds 200,000 to 300,000 clones; 75% to 85% were observed only once. Less than 6.5% of the sample lies in the top ten. Source material: peripheral blood. Receptors originate from a human donor in a cohort sampled during active COVID-19.

The chain links TRBV19 to TRBJ1-5; tentative D call: TRBD1 (5 bases). Trimming left V 5 bases short and J 0 bases short, with 17 bases between. The length of the CDR3 is 17 residues. The germline V gene has CDR1 LNHDA and CDR2 SQIVND (reference sequence). CDR3 sequence reads: CASSLTATHVSNQPQHF. Written as DNA, the CDR3 is TGTGCCAGTAGTTTGACAGCCACGCACGTTAGCAATCAGCCCCAGCATTTT.

V is TRBV27 and J is TRBJ1-1; perhaps TRBD1 as D (5 bases). Trimming shortened V by 8 bases and J by 13 bases, and 29 bases separated the two germline ends. Germline V CDR1 and CDR2: MNHEY, SMNVEV (reference sequence). The CDR3 consists of 15 residues. The CDR3 nucleotides read TGTGCCAGCGGTTGGAGGGCAGGGCGCCTGGGGCGGGATTTCTTT. Residues: CASGWRAGRLGRDFF.

This clone occurred once. At the DNA level, this CDR3 is encoded by other sequences in the same sample as well. The CDR3 DNA follows: TGTGCCAGTAGTATTCGGGGGAACACCGGGGAGCTGTTTTTT. Protein product: CASSIRGNTGELFF. The rearrangement joins TRBV19 to TRBJ2-2; D possibly corresponds to TRBD2 (5 bases). The length of the CDR3 is 14 residues. Trimming took 3 bases from V and 1 from J, leaving 6 bases between them. Germline values: CDR1 LNHDA, CDR2 SQIVND (reference sequence).

The chain is built from TRBV5-1 and TRBJ1-1; D ambiguous. Trimming pared 3 bases from V and 0 bases from J, leaving 12 bases between. This CDR3 is built from 15 residues. Germline V gene data show CDR1 as SGHRS and CDR2 as YFSETQ. The CDR3 sequence: CASSSQLTMNTEAFF. The CDR3 region has the DNA TGCGCCAGCAGCTCACAGCTTACCATGAACACTGAAGCTTTCTTT. Together with reference TRBV5-1 and TRBJ1-1, the CDR3 gives the full variable domain: KAGVTQTPRYLIKTRGQQVTLSCSPISGHRSVSWYQQTPGQGLQFLFEYFSETQRNKGNFPGRFSGRQFSNSRSEMNVSTLELGDSALYLCASSSQLTMNTEAFFGQGTRLTVV.

J is TRBJ2-1 and V is TRBV12-3 or TRBV12-4; weak D call: TRBD2 (5 bases). The CDR3 length is 13 residues. The V gene lost 0 bases and the J gene lost 7 bases, with 7 bases spanning the gap. The CDR3 spells CASSLAGVNEQFF. CDR3 DNA sequence: TGTGCCAGCAGTTTAGCGGGAGTGAATGAGCAGTTCTTC.

This clone was seen a single time. The chain employs TRBV6-5 and TRBJ2-2; weak D call: TRBD1 (6 bases). The germline gives CDR1 MNHEY, CDR2 SVGAGI. V was pared by 4 bases and J by 0 bases, with 9 bases between. The CDR3 covers 15 residues. This chain's CDR3 is CASSWDTSNTGELFF. The CDR3 bases are TGTGCCAGCAGTTGGGACACCTCGAACACCGGGGAGCTGTTTTTT.

This clone was observed a handful of times. At the DNA level, this CDR3 is encoded by other sequences in the same sample as well. This chain joins TRBV10-3 and TRBJ2-2; 13 bases match TRBD2. After removal of 6 bases from V and 4 bases from J, the junction contained 2 bases not matched to a gene. This CDR3 contains 15 residues. CDR1 and CDR2 from the germline V gene are ENHRY and SYGVKD. CDR3: CAIRGLAGATGELFF. CDR3 bases: TGTGCCATCAGAGGACTAGCGGGAGCCACCGGGGAGCTGTTTTTT.

The chain carries TRBV19 and TRBJ2-5; D is ambiguous. CDR3 length equals 11 residues. V lost 5 bases to trimming and J lost 4 bases, with 5 bases between them. CDR1 LNHDA and CDR2 SQIVND come from the germline V gene (reference sequence). Here the CDR3 DNA reads TGTGCCAGTAGTCTAAGAGAGACCCAGTACTTC. This encodes CASSLRETQYF.

As concerns this clone: Other nucleotide sequences in the sample specify the same CDR3. This chain connects TRBV5-4 to TRBJ2-5; tentatively, D is TRBD1 (6 bases). V shed 0 bases and J shed 4 bases, with 13 bases lying between them. This CDR3 comprises 15 residues. Germline V gene sequence: CDR1 SGHNT, CDR2 YYREEE (reference sequence). The CDR3 bases are TGTGCCAGCAGCTTGGAAGGGGGTAGGGGAGAGACCCAGTACTTC. Translating it yields CASSLEGGRGETQYF.

The rearrangement links TRBV9 to TRBJ2-5, with 8 nucleotides matching TRBD2. Trimming cost V 0 bases and J 5 bases; bases outside gene matches: 6. CDR3 size: 15 residues. Germline-derived CDR1 and CDR2 are SGDLS and YYNGEE. The CDR3 region has the DNA TGTGCCAGCAGCGTAGCGGGAGGGTCGGGGGAGACCCAGTACTTC. It yields the protein CASSVAGGSGETQYF.

This chain links TRBV2 with TRBJ2-3; 10 bases map to TRBD2. Germline V CDR1 and CDR2: SNHLY, FYNNEI. There are 16 residues in the CDR3. V lost 4 bases, J lost 2 bases, and 6 bases stayed unmatched. In DNA form, the CDR3 reads TGTGCCAGCAGTGCTGGGACTAGCGCACCCACAGATACGCAGTATTTT. Encoded protein: CASSAGTSAPTDTQYF.

The CDR3 sequence is CATSDPQGAEETQYF. The CDR3 DNA sequence: TGTGCCACCAGTGATCCACAGGGGGCGGAAGAGACCCAGTACTTC. The chain employs TRBV24-1 and TRBJ2-5, with 9 bases that match TRBD1. Germline V CDR1 and CDR2: KGHDR, SFDVKD. The CDR3 has 15 amino acids. Unmatched junction bases numbered 4, after V lost 3 bases and J lost 3 bases.

The chain links TRBV9 to TRBJ2-3; 8 bases line up with TRBD2. CDR3 length: 15 amino acids. Germline V gene sequence: CDR1 SGDLS, CDR2 YYNGEE. V shed 4 bases and J 3 bases; nucleotides not matched to a gene: 7. This CDR3 is CASSSSGGMTDTQYF. The CDR3 DNA is TGTGCCAGCAGCTCCAGCGGGGGTATGACAGATACGCAGTATTTT. The complete variable domain, with remaining parts taken from reference TRBV9 and TRBJ2-3, reads DSGVTQTPKHLITATGQRVTLRCSPRSGDLSVYWYQQSLDQGLQFLIQYYNGEERAKGNILERFSAQQFPDLHSELNLSSLELGDSALYFCASSSSGGMTDTQYFGPGTRLTVL.

Only a few counts were recorded for this clone. The chain joins TRBV24-1 to TRBJ2-3; TRBD2 might be the D (6 bases). V lost 7 bases to trimming and J lost 3 bases, with 10 bases between them. Germline V gives CDR1 KGHDR, CDR2 SFDVKD. This CDR3 region has 13 residues. Written as DNA, the CDR3 is TGTGCCACCAGCACGGGAGAAACAGATACGCAGTATTTT. Translating gives CATSTGETDTQYF.

V is TRBV27 and J is TRBJ1-3; no firm D call. Per germline, CDR1 MNHEY and CDR2 SMNVEV (reference sequence). This CDR3 contains 15 residues. Trimming stripped 4 bases from V and 0 bases from J, with 10 bases between. The CDR3 reads CASSSQATSGNTIYF. CDR3 nucleotides: TGTGCCAGCAGTTCTCAGGCAACCTCTGGAAACACCATATATTTT.

The J gene is TRBJ2-5, the V gene TRBV6-2 or TRBV6-3; 14 nucleotides line up with TRBD2. Per the germline V gene, CDR1 is MNHEY and CDR2 is SVGEGT. CDR3 length: 16 residues. The V segment lost 2 bases and the J segment 3 bases; nucleotides outside the gene matches: 2. Written as DNA, the CDR3 is TGTGCCAGCAGTTACACGGGACTAGCGGGGGAAGAGACCCAGTACTTC. Protein product: CASSYTGLAGEETQYF.

The chain's CDR3 is CASSQDEGGRDTQYF. The CDR3 region has the DNA TGTGCCAGCAGCCAAGATGAGGGAGGGCGAGATACGCAGTATTTT. The V gene is TRBV4-2, the J gene TRBJ2-3; 7 bases are a match to TRBD2. J lost 5 bases, V lost 0 bases, and 5 bases had no gene match. The germline gives CDR1 LGHNA, CDR2 YNFKEQ. The CDR3 length is 15 residues.

In this sample, this clone turned up a few times. The chain uses TRBV14 and TRBJ2-2; D call uncertain. The CDR3 has 14 amino acids. Germline V gives CDR1 SGHDN, CDR2 FVKESK. V shed 0 bases and J shed 3 bases, with 5 bases lying between them. This chain's CDR3 is CASSQEPDTGELFF. The DNA for the CDR3 is TGTGCCAGCAGCCAAGAGCCGGACACCGGGGAGCTGTTTTTT.

The J gene is TRBJ2-5, the V gene TRBV18, with TRBD2 matching 12 bases. The CDR3 runs 17 residues. Germline CDR1 is KGHSH and CDR2 is LQKENI. Trimming at V came to 4 bases and at J to 2 bases, leaving 8 bases not matched to a gene. The CDR3 DNA follows: TGTGCCAGCTCACTTGGACTAGCGGGGAGAGGGCAAGAGACCCAGTACTTC. This codes for CASSLGLAGRGQETQYF.

The chain employs TRBV6-5 and TRBJ1-6, with a weak D call TRBD1 (5 bases). The CDR3 sequence is 15 residues long. Germline CDR1 is MNHEY and CDR2 is SVGAGI. Trimming shortened V by 7 bases and J by 8 bases, and 18 bases separated the two germline ends. The CDR3: CASTETRDWHSPLHF. As DNA, the CDR3 is TGTGCCAGCACCGAAACCCGGGACTGGCATTCACCCCTCCACTTT.

The gene calls are TRBV11-3 and TRBJ2-3, with 11 bases lining up with TRBD2. Per germline, CDR1 SGHNT and CDR2 YENEEA. The CDR3 extends over 17 amino acids. V dropped 5 bases and J dropped 6; count of bases not matched to a gene: 13. As DNA, the CDR3 is TGTGCCAGCAGCCTCGGCCTACTAGCGGGAGTCGCCGATACGCAGTATTTT. Translation gives CASSLGLLAGVADTQYF.

The rearrangement joins TRBV6-6 to TRBJ2-1; D gene ambiguous. The CDR3 has 12 amino acids. The germline V gene encodes CDR1 MNHNY and CDR2 SVGAGI (reference sequence). Deletions cut 0 bases from V and 7 bases from J, with 4 bases between. CDR3: CASSYSLNEQFF. The CDR3 DNA reads as TGTGCCAGCAGTTACTCCCTGAATGAGCAGTTCTTC.

This clone was seen only a few times. V and J are TRBV5-1 and TRBJ1-1; D not resolved. CDR1 and CDR2 (germline): SGHRS, YFSETQ. Trimming removed 0 bases at V and 8 bases at J, with 11 bases between. The CDR3 extends over 13 amino acids. CDR3 region: CASSLGAFREAFF. In DNA, the CDR3 is TGCGCCAGCAGCTTGGGGGCTTTTAGAGAAGCTTTCTTT.

The chain couples TRBV19 to TRBJ2-7, with TRBD2 identical over 8 bases. V lost 5 bases and J lost 2; bases outside the gene matches: 11. This CDR3 contains 16 residues. Germline V gene lookup returns CDR1 LNHDA and CDR2 SQIVND (reference sequence). The CDR3 nucleotides read TGTGCCAGTAGTTCGCCCGGGAGGGGCGGAACCTACGAGCAGTACTTC. Translated, it gives CASSSPGRGGTYEQYF.